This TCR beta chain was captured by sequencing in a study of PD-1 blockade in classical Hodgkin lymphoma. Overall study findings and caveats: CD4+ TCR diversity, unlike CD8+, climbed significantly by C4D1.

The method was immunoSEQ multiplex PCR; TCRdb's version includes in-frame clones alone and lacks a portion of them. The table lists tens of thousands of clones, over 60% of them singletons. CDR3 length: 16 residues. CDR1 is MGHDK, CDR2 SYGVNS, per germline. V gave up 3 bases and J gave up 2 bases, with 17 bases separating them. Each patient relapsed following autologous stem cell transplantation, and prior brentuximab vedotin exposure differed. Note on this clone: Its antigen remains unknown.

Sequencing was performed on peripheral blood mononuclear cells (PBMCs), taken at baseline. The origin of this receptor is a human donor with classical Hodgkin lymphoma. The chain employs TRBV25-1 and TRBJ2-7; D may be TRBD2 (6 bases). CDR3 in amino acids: CASSDFGTPIAYEQYF. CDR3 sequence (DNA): TGTGCCAGCAGTGACTTCGGGACTCCTATAGCCTACGAGCAGTACTTC.